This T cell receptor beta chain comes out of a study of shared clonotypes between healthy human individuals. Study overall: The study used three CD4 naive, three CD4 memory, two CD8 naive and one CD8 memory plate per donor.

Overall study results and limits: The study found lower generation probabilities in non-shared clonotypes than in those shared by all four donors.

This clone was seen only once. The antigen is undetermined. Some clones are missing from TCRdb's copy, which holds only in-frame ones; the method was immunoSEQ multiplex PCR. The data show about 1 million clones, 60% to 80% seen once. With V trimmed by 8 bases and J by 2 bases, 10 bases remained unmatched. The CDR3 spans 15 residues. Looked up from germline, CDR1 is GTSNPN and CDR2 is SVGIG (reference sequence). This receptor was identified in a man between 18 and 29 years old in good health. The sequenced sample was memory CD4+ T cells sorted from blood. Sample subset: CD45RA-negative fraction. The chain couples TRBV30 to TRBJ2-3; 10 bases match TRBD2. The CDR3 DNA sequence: TGTGCCGTAGGGGGACTAGCGACACACACAGATACGCAGTATTTT. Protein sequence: CAVGGLATHTDTQYF.